Listed here is a single TCR beta chain. There is no known antigen for this receptor. No base quality information exists; no much larger clone differs at one position. This specimen comes from a study of T-cell reconstitution after alpha-beta-depleted transplantation in children (dated by TCRdb to about 2016). At the level of the whole study: T-cell immune reconstitution after TCRalphabeta/CD19-depleted allogeneic hematopoietic cell transplantation in children was quantitatively tracked in the study by means of TCR repertoire profiling.

CDR1 MNHEY and CDR2 SMNVEV were looked up in the germline V gene (reference sequence). The CDR3 starts with the cysteine, ends with the phenylalanine, and has 15 residues. The entry retains the CDR3 DNA only, 45 bases that are in frame from base 1. V loses 6 bases of germline sequence and J loses 4 bases, and the interval between the two ends is 17 bases. Library method: PCR. The sample was run on an Illumina HiSeq 2500. To normalize quantification of the TCRbeta repertoire, the TCR libraries were built with molecular barcoding that relied on unique molecular identifiers. Starting from the raw public reads, TCRdb applied fastp trimming at Q25, assembled clones with MiXCR and retained in-frame beta chains. Merged by CDR3 protein, the rows form single entries marked with the most common genes and DNA. For this sample there are about 540,000 distinct CDR3 sequences; approximately 16% appear just once. 3% to 3.5% of the sample lies in the top ten.

The origin of this receptor is a human donor who donated a stem cell graft to a child with acute lymphoblastic leukemia. The rearrangement combines TRBV27 with TRBJ2-3; the D gene lacks a confident call. Sequencing was performed on PBMCs from the stem cell graft donor, taken from the stem cell graft. CDR3 reads: CASSPIVVGSDTQYF. The DNA sequence is TGTGCCAGCAGCCCGATAGTCGTGGGGTCAGATACGCAGTATTTT.